This TCR beta chain derives from a study of T-cell reconstitution after alpha-beta-depleted transplantation in children. In this sample, this clonotype turned up a few times. Its antigen is not identified. The CDR3 has 14 residues. The ends were cut back, 3 bases at V and 0 bases at J, with 9 bases in the middle. Germline V gives CDR1 SEHNR, CDR2 FQNEAQ (reference sequence). Study-wide results and limits: TCRbeta diversity was high at day 60 in some patients (a result of surviving recipient T cells and thymic progenitors). Several hundred expanded graft clones reportedly supplied alpha-beta T cells about two months after transplant. When one year had passed after transplant, most T-cell counts and diversity came from newly produced T cells.

During its preparation, the TCRbeta library received unique molecular identifiers. TCRdb re-called the PCR reads with MiXCR, one entry per CDR3 protein. The sample includes some 80,000 distinct CDR3 sequences, roughly 20% of them seen just once. The receptor was isolated from a male patient aged 2-15 years who had a stem cell transplant for acute lymphoblastic leukemia, so the T cells may come from the graft donor. Sample: PBMCs, mostly from graft donor cells, taken 360 days after TCRalphabeta/CD19-depleted stem cell transplant. The chain carries TRBV7-9 and TRBJ2-7; D is ambiguous. The CDR3 sequence: CASSFSVFSYEQYF. The CDR3 coding sequence is TGTGCCAGCAGCTTCTCGGTTTTCTCCTACGAGCAGTACTTC. Full variable domain (remainder filled in from reference TRBV7-9 and TRBJ2-7): DTGVSQNPRHKITKRGQNVTFRCDPISEHNRLYWYRQTLGQGPEFLTYFQNEAQLEKSRLLSDRFSAERPKGSFSTLEIQRTEQGDSAMYLCASSFSVFSYEQYFGPGTRLTVT.